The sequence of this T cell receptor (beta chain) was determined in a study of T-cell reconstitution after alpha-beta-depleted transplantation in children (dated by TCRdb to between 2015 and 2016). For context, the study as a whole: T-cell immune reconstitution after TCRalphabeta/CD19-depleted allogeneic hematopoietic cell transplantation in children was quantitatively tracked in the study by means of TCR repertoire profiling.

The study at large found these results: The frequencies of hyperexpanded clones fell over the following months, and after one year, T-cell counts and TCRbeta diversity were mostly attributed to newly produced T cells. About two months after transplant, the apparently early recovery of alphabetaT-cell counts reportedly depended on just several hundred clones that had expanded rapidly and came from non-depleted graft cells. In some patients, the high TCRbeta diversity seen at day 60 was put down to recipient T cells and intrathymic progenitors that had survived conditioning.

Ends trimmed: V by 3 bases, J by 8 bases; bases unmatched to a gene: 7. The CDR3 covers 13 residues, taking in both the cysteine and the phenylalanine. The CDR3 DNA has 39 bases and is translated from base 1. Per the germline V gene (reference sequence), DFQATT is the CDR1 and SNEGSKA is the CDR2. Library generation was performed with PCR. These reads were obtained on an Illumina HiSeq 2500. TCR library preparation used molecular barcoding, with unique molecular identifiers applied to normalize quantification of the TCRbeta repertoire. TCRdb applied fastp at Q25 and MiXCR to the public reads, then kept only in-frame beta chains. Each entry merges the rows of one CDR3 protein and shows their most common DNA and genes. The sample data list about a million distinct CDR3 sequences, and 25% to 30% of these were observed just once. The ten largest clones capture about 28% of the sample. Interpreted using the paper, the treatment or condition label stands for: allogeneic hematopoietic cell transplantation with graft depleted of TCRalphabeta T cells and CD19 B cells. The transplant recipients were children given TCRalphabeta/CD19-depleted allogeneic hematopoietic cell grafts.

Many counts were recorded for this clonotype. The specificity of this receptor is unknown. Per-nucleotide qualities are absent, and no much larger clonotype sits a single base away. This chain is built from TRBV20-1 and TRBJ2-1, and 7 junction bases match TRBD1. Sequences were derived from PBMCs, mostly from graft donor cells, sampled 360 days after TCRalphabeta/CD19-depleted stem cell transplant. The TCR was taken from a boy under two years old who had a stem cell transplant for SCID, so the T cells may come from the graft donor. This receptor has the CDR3 CSASPPTGYEQFF. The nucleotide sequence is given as TGCAGTGCTAGCCCACCGACAGGGTATGAGCAGTTCTTC.